One sample yielded the 9 T cell receptor beta chains listed below, sequenced in a study of cytomegalovirus exposure and HLA in healthy donors. The PCR employed 60 Vbeta primers together with 13 Jbeta primers. Assay: immunoSEQ multiplex PCR; the TCRdb copy retains only in-frame clones and omits some. The table records more than 100,000 clones, approximately 71% of them present only once. Sequencing used PBMCs. Receptor source: a woman aged 60 to 75 in good health and CMV-seronegative.

The chain employs TRBV11-3 and TRBJ2-2; 7 nucleotides align to TRBD1. The CDR3 is made up of 15 amino acids. The trim removed 0 bases at V and 7 bases at J, leaving 5 bases unmatched. The V gene's germline CDR1 is SGHNT and CDR2 YENEEA. Written as DNA, the CDR3 is TGTGCCAGCAGCTTAGACAGGGGGTTTAACGGGGAGCTGTTTTTT. Residues: CASSLDRGFNGELFF.

This clone occurred once. The chain has TRBV14 and TRBJ2-4; tentative D call: TRBD1 (6 bases). Trimming cost V 3 bases and J 6 bases, with 12 bases left between them. The CDR3 spans 14 residues. The germline V gene has CDR1 SGHDN and CDR2 FVKESK. The CDR3 sequence: CASSQLGQLNIQYF. CDR3 DNA sequence: TGTGCCAGCAGCCAGCTAGGACAGCTAAACATTCAGTACTTC.

The chain joins TRBV7-3 to TRBJ1-1, with 9 nucleotides matching TRBD1. The CDR3 length is 14 residues. Germline V CDR1 and CDR2: SGHTA, FQGTGA. Trimming at V came to 5 bases and at J to 4 bases, leaving 5 bases not matched to a gene. CDR3 amino acids: CASSMTGGSTEAFF. For the CDR3, the DNA is TGTGCCAGCAGCATGACAGGGGGAAGCACTGAAGCTTTCTTT. Looking up the rest from reference TRBV7-3 and TRBJ1-1 gives the full variable domain: GAGVSQTPSNKVTEKGKYVELRCDPISGHTALYWYRQSLGQGPEFLIYFQGTGAADDSGLPNDRFFAVRPEGSVSTLKIQRTERGDSAVYLCASSMTGGSTEAFFGQGTRLTVV.

The rearrangement joins TRBV28 to TRBJ1-3; D is undetermined. The CDR3 spans 17 residues. The V gene lost 4 bases and the J gene lost 0 bases, with 16 bases spanning the gap. Germline V gives CDR1 MDHEN, CDR2 SYDVKM. The CDR3, as DNA: TGTGCCAGCAGTTCATTCTTCCTCACTTCCTCTGGAAACACCATATATTTT. The encoded protein is CASSSFFLTSSGNTIYF.

The gene calls are TRBV5-1 and TRBJ2-2; the match to TRBD1 covers 10 bases. Germline V gene lookup returns CDR1 SGHRS and CDR2 YFSETQ. This CDR3 contains 15 residues. Losses at the gene ends were 3 bases for V and 6 bases for J; bases not matched to a gene: 5. The CDR3 spells CASSSGDRGAGELFF. DNA of the CDR3: TGCGCCAGCAGCTCTGGGGACAGGGGAGCCGGGGAGCTGTTTTTT.

This rearrangement joins TRBV27 to TRBJ2-5; 9 nucleotides agree with TRBD1. This CDR3 has 14 amino acids. J lost 5 bases, V lost 4 bases, and 5 bases had no gene match. Germline V CDR1 and CDR2: MNHEY, SMNVEV (reference sequence). The CDR3 region is CASSSHRGRETQYF. The CDR3 coding sequence is TGTGCCAGCAGTTCCCACAGGGGGCGGGAGACCCAGTACTTC.

The genes are TRBV5-4 and TRBJ2-5; 10 bases line up with TRBD2. Losses at the gene ends were 0 bases for V and 5 bases for J; bases not matched to a gene: 10. The CDR3 has 17 amino acids. Germline loops: CDR1 SGHNT, CDR2 YYREEE (reference sequence). The chain's CDR3 is CASSLVPSGGARETQYF. The CDR3 bases are TGTGCCAGCAGCTTGGTGCCCAGCGGGGGGGCTCGGGAGACCCAGTACTTC.

The chain joins TRBV19 to TRBJ1-1; 8 nucleotides line up with TRBD1. Germline assignment: CDR1 LNHDA and CDR2 SQIVND (reference sequence). This CDR3 has 14 amino acids. With V trimmed by 7 bases and J by 1 base, 5 bases remained unmatched. The CDR3 DNA reads as TGTGCCAGTAAAGTAGACAGGGGGAACACTGAAGCTTTCTTT. It yields the protein CASKVDRGNTEAFF. The full variable domain, its missing parts supplied by reference TRBV19 and TRBJ1-1, is DGGITQSPKYLFRKEGQNVTLSCEQNLNHDAMYWYRQDPGQGLRLIYYSQIVNDFQKGDIAEGYSVSREKKESFPLTVTSAQKNPTAFYLCASKVDRGNTEAFFGQGTRLTVV.

The chain carries TRBV9 and TRBJ2-7, with 8 bases fitting TRBD1. V shed 3 bases and J 1 base; nucleotides not matched to a gene: 12. The CDR3 spans 17 residues. Germline assignment: CDR1 SGDLS and CDR2 YYNGEE. The CDR3 DNA sequence: TGTGCCAGCAGCGCAACGTCGGGGCAGGGGGCTTCCTACGAGCAGTACTTC. It encodes CASSATSGQGASYEQYF.